Here is one TCR beta chain with its context. These data belong to a study of blood T cell repertoires in COVID-19. On the study more broadly: Samples representing acute and convalescent COVID-19 were sourced from the United States, Italy and Spain. PBMCs, B-cell-depleted T cells, or T cells provided the cDNA or gDNA that made up the material.

In the authors' workflow: Reference gene primer amplification gave estimated nucleated cell counts. TCRdb keeps only in-frame clones here, not all; method: immunoSEQ multiplex PCR. Clone size and the V and J calls come from that table; the DNA yielded D and trimming. The table has approximately 500,000 clones, about 89% seen once. Per germline, CDR1 MNHEY and CDR2 SVGEGT. V was shortened by 5 bases and J by 7 bases, with 5 bases between the two germline ends. The CDR3 is made up of 11 amino acids. The chain joins TRBV6-2 or TRBV6-3 to TRBJ2-2, with a possible D match to TRBD2 (5 bases). The sequencing sample was made of peripheral blood. This clonotype was sampled from a woman in her forties or fifties with COVID-19, enrolled during active disease. This CDR3 reads CASSRGGELFF. In DNA form, the CDR3 reads TGTGCCAGCAGTCGGGGCGGGGAGCTGTTTTTT.